These 10 T cell receptor beta chains were sequenced from one sample in a study of cytomegalovirus exposure and HLA in healthy donors. Primers included in the PCR were 60 Vbeta and 13 Jbeta primers. The data were produced by immunoSEQ multiplex PCR, yet TCRdb's version contains in-frame clones alone and is incomplete. The sample contains 100,000 to 150,000 clones, about 81% of which appear only once. Sequencing was performed on PBMCs. Every receptor here comes from a woman aged 25-40 years in good health and CMV-seronegative.

The J gene is TRBJ2-7, the V gene TRBV6-5; TRBD1 agrees at 9 bases. This CDR3 has 15 amino acids. Germline values: CDR1 MNHEY, CDR2 SVGAGI. V gave up 5 bases and J gave up 4 bases; unmatched junction bases: 9. CDR3 amino acids: CASSPLGTGIYEQYF. In DNA, the CDR3 is TGTGCCAGCAGTCCACTGGGGACAGGGATTTACGAGCAGTACTTC.

In its sample, this clone was seen once. The chain joins TRBV12-5 to TRBJ1-1; D gene uncertain. Trimming left V 2 bases short and J 0 bases short, with 13 bases between. Germline V gene lookup returns CDR1 LGHNT and CDR2 FRNRAP. The CDR3 extends over 16 amino acids. Written as DNA, the CDR3 is TGTGCTAGTGGTTTGTATGGCCCCACAATGAACACTGAAGCTTTCTTT. Amino acid sequence: CASGLYGPTMNTEAFF.

The chain uses TRBV9 and TRBJ1-1; no clear D gene. This CDR3 is built from 13 residues. The V end lost 2 bases, the J end lost 0 bases, and 5 bases lay between the germline ends. Germline V CDR1 and CDR2: SGDLS, YYNGEE. The CDR3 region has the DNA TGTGCCAGCAGCGTCAGGATGAACACTGAAGCTTTCTTT. This encodes CASSVRMNTEAFF.

This chain joins TRBV11-2 and TRBJ2-7, with D possibly being TRBD1 (6 bases). This CDR3 has 12 residues. Germline V lookup: CDR1 SGHAT, CDR2 FQNNGV. Trimming removed 6 bases at V and 5 bases at J, with 11 bases between. The DNA for the CDR3 is TGTGCCAGCAGTTCCCAGGGGAACGAGCAGTACTTC. This codes for CASSSQGNEQYF.

The chain couples TRBV7-9 to TRBJ1-1; TRBD1 matches 7 bases. The CDR3 runs to 17 residues. After removal of 7 bases from V and 0 bases from J, the junction contained 14 bases not matched to a gene. CDR1 is SEHNR and CDR2 is FQNEAQ in the germline V gene (reference sequence). This CDR3 is CASTYGTALLLNTEAFF. CDR3 DNA sequence: TGTGCCAGCACCTACGGGACAGCGTTATTGTTGAACACTGAAGCTTTCTTT.

The chain is built from TRBV5-6 and TRBJ2-2; 7 positions match TRBD1. Germline assignment: CDR1 SGHDT and CDR2 YYEEEE. The CDR3 runs 16 residues. The V segment lost 5 bases and the J segment 6 bases; nucleotides outside the gene matches: 13. This chain's CDR3 is CASSPPGTADPGELFF. Here the CDR3 DNA reads TGTGCCAGCAGTCCCCCCGGGACAGCCGATCCCGGGGAGCTGTTTTTT.

The chain couples TRBV7-2 to TRBJ2-3, with D maybe TRBD2 (5 bases). Germline V gene sequence: CDR1 SGHTA, CDR2 FQGNSA. This CDR3 is built from 17 residues. Trimming shortened V by 4 bases and J by 0 bases, and 17 bases separated the two germline ends. The CDR3 coding sequence is TGTGCCAGCAGCTCCTTGGGTGCGGGTACTAGCACAGATACGCAGTATTTT. Protein product: CASSSLGAGTSTDTQYF. Based on the CDR3 plus reference TRBV7-2 and TRBJ2-3, the full variable domain is GAGVSQSPSNKVTEKGKDVELRCDPISGHTALYWYRQSLGQGLEFLIYFQGNSAPDKSGLPSDRFSAERTGGSVSTLTIQRTQQEDSAVYLCASSSLGAGTSTDTQYFGPGTRLTVL.

This chain joins TRBV7-9 and TRBJ2-5, with D possibly TRBD1 on 5 matching bases. The CDR3 runs 15 residues. V gave up 5 bases and J gave up 3 bases, with 16 bases separating them. Germline assignment: CDR1 SEHNR and CDR2 FQNEAQ (reference sequence). The CDR3 spells CASSEWIDSEETQYF. The CDR3 DNA reads TGTGCCAGCAGCGAGTGGATAGACAGCGAAGAGACCCAGTACTTC.

This clone was picked up one time. This rearrangement joins TRBV6-1 to TRBJ2-7; 8 nucleotides line up with TRBD2. The CDR3 sequence is 15 residues long. The germline CDR1 and CDR2 sequences are MNHNS and SASEGT. V gave up 5 bases and J gave up 3 bases; unmatched junction bases: 9. The CDR3 region has the DNA TGTGCCAGCAGTCAAGGTCGGGGGGGCTTCTACGAGCAGTACTTC. It translates to CASSQGRGGFYEQYF.

V usage is TRBV4-1 and J usage is TRBJ1-3; a possible D gene is TRBD1 (5 bases). Trimming took 1 base from V and 7 from J, leaving 26 bases between them. CDR3 length: 19 amino acids. CDR1 is MGHRA, CDR2 YSYEKL, per germline. The DNA of the CDR3 is TGCGCCAGCAGCCAAGTGATTCCGGACACCCAGATTTTTCCGAACACCATATATTTT. Its translation is CASSQVIPDTQIFPNTIYF.